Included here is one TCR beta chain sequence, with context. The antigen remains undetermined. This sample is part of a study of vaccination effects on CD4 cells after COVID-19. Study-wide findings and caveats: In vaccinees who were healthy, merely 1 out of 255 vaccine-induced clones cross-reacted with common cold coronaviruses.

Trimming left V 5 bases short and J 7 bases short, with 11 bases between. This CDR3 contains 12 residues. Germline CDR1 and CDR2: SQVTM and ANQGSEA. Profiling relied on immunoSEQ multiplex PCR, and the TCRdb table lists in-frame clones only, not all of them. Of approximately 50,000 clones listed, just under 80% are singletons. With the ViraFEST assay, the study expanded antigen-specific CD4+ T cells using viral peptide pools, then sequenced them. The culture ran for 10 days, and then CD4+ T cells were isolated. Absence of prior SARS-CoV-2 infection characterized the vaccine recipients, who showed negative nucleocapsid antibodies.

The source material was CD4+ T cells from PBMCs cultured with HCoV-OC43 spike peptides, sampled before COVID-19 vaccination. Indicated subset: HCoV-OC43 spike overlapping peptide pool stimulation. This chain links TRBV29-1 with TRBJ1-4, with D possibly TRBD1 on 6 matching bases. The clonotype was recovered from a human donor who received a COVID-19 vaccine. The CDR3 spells CSVKGGGEKLFF. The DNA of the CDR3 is TGCAGCGTTAAGGGAGGGGGTGAAAAACTGTTTTTT.